The T cell receptor beta chain under discussion was sequenced for a study of identical twins. Study-level points and caveats: Fewer insertions characterized abundant cord blood beta clonotypes, whereas memory repertoires showed none.

This clonotype was found many times. Antigen: not known. TCRdb used MiXCR to reprocess the 5' RACE reads, holding one entry per CDR3 protein. The sample records approximately 350,000 distinct CDR3 sequences, approximately 13% being singletons. These data were also reused for a study on yellow fever vaccine responses in identical twins. In that study: Convergence reportedly seemed to mark part of the twins' vaccine T cell response, with personalization marking the rest.

The source of this sequence is a woman aged 18-29 years in good health. Sequencing used CD8+ T cells sorted from blood.

The CDR3 is CASTIPGPRSYEQYF. DNA for the CDR3: TGTGCCAGCACCATACCGGGACCAAGGAGCTACGAGCAGTACTTC. The chain carries TRBV7-9 and TRBJ2-7; D could derive from TRBD1 or TRBD2 (5 bases each). V was shortened by 7 bases and J by 3 bases, with 19 bases between the two germline ends. The CDR3 has 15 amino acids. Looked up from germline, CDR1 is SEHNR and CDR2 is FQNEAQ (reference sequence). Based on the CDR3 plus reference TRBV7-9 and TRBJ2-7, the full variable domain is DTGVSQNPRHKITKRGQNVTFRCDPISEHNRLYWYRQTLGQGPEFLTYFQNEAQLEKSRLLSDRFSAERPKGSFSTLEIQRTEQGDSAMYLCASTIPGPRSYEQYFGPGTRLTVT.